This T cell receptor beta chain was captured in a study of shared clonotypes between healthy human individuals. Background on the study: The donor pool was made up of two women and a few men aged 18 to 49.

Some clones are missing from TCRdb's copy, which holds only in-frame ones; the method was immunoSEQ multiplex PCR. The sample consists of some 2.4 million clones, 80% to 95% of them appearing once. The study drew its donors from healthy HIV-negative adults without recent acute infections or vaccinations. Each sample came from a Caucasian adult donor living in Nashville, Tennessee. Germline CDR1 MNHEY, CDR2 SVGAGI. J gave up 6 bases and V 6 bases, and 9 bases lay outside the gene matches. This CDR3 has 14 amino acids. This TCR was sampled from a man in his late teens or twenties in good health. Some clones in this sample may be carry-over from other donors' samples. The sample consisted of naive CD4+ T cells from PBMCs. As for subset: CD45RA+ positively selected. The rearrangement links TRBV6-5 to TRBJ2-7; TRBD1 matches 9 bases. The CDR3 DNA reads TGTGCCAGCAGACGCCGGGACAGGGTGAGCGAGCAGTACTTC. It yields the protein CASRRRDRVSEQYF.